The sequence of this T cell receptor beta chain was determined in a study of Ad26.COV2.S vaccination and SARS-CoV-2 variants. Turning to this clone: The junction departs from the called germline gene at one end, perhaps through a read error. The identical CDR3 is also encoded by other nucleotide sequences in the sample.

This CDR3 has 16 residues. CDR1 and CDR2 from the germline V gene are MNHEY and SVGAGI. Here immunoSEQ multiplex PCR was the method, and the copy in TCRdb shows in-frame clones only, minus some. The sample has 300,000 to 400,000 clones, around 90% seen once; the top ten hold under 4%. J is TRBJ2-1 and V is TRBV6-5; unclear D gene. The sequence was collected from a human donor who had recovered from COVID-19. The material sequenced was peripheral blood, taken after recovery from COVID-19. CDR3 region: CASSYSMGSLYNEQFF. The CDR3 bases are TGTGCCAGTAGTTACTCGATGGGAAGTCTTTACAATGAGCAGTTCTTC.